This T cell receptor (beta chain) came from a study of vaccination and CD4 T cells after COVID-19. The J segment lost 7 bases and the V segment lost 0 bases, leaving 5 bases of the junction unmatched. Germline V gene data show CDR1 as MGHRA and CDR2 as YSYEKL. The CDR3 sequence is 16 residues long. The assay that was used to sequence DNA from cultured CD4+ T cells was the Oncomine TCR Beta short-read assay. TCRdb re-analysed the PCR reads in MiXCR, keeping a single row per CDR3 protein. Here the sample spans 4,000 or so distinct CDR3 sequences, 15% to 20% being singletons. As regards this clonotype: What it recognizes is unknown.

Indicated treatment: 10-day PBMC culture with coronavirus spike peptide pools or control peptides (ViraFEST assay). This clonotype originated in a human donor who had recovered from COVID-19. This rearrangement joins TRBV4-1 to TRBJ2-1, with 11 bases matching TRBD1. The material sequenced was CD4+ T cells from blood, cultured in vitro. The CDR3 region is CASSQDRGQGENEQFF. The CDR3 DNA follows: TGCGCCAGCAGCCAAGATCGGGGACAGGGGGAGAATGAGCAGTTCTTC.